Presented here are 15 T cell receptor beta chains from one specimen sequenced in a study of CD8+CD57+ T cells in acquired aplastic anemia. Investigators profiled TCR beta VDJ and CDR3 from genomic DNA template. TCRdb recomputed calls from the reads with MiXCR, one row per CDR3 protein. The sample lists roughly 420,000 distinct CDR3 sequences; just under 70% were seen once. The sequenced sample consisted of sorted CD4+, CD8+, or CD8+CD57+ T cells (not recorded which) from PBMCs. Receptors were obtained from a human donor in good health, serving as a control.

CDR3 in DNA: TGTGCTAGTGGGTGTTCTGGGCCGTACGAGCAGTACTTC. Amino acids: CASGCSGPYEQYF. The chain couples TRBV12-5 to TRBJ2-7; no clear D. Germline V lookup: CDR1 LGHNT, CDR2 FRNRAP. This CDR3 is built from 13 residues. Trimming pared 6 bases from V and 4 bases from J, leaving 13 bases between.

There are a few counts of this clonotype. V is TRBV2 and J is TRBJ1-1; 7 bases agree with TRBD1. Germline assignment: CDR1 SNHLY and CDR2 FYNNEI. The CDR3 has 13 amino acids. The junction had 4 bases not matched to a gene; V was cut back by 6 bases and J by 3 bases. The CDR3 here is CASRTQGYTEAFF. CDR3 bases: TGTGCCAGCAGAACACAGGGGTACACTGAAGCTTTCTTT. Looking up the rest from reference TRBV2 and TRBJ1-1 gives the full variable domain: EPEVTQTPSHQVTQMGQEVILRCVPISNHLYFYWYRQILGQKVEFLVSFYNNEISEKSEIFDDQFSVERPDGSNFTLKIRSTKLEDSAMYFCASRTQGYTEAFFGQGTRLTVV.

Turning to this clonotype: The junction and the germline gene differ at one end; a read error may be behind it. The chain couples TRBV5-1 to TRBJ1-6, with D possibly TRBD1 on 5 matching bases. Germline-derived CDR1 and CDR2 are SGHRS and YFSETQ. The length of the CDR3 is 13 residues. The CDR3 nucleotides are TGTGCCAGCAGCTTACCTGGGGCTTGCGCCCTCCACTTT. Translation: CASSLPGACALHF.

Only a few counts were recorded for this clonotype. The gene calls are TRBV7-6 and TRBJ2-7; a weak D match, TRBD1 (6 bases). The CDR3 consists of 12 residues. V was clipped by 5 bases and J by 5 bases, with 10 bases between them. Germline V gene lookup returns CDR1 SGHVS and CDR2 FNYEAQ. The CDR3 sequence: CASSPAGDEQYF. CDR3 DNA: TGTGCCAGCAGCCCAGCAGGGGACGAGCAGTACTTC.

The chain is built from TRBV2 and TRBJ2-7, with 7 bases identical to TRBD1. The CDR3 is made up of 14 amino acids. Germline loops: CDR1 SNHLY, CDR2 FYNNEI. Germline trimming cut 1 base from V and 2 bases from J; bases unmatched to any gene: 2. DNA of the CDR3: TGTGCCAGCAGTGAAGTTCAGGGGGCCTACGAGCAGTACTTC. This sequence encodes CASSEVQGAYEQYF.

The chain has TRBV5-6 and TRBJ1-1; D gene ambiguous. The germline gives CDR1 SGHDT, CDR2 YYEEEE. The CDR3 is 13 amino acids. V lost 3 bases, J lost 4 bases, and 10 bases lay in between. This CDR3 reads CASSSSGFTEAFF. In DNA, the CDR3 is TGTGCCAGCAGCTCGTCGGGGTTCACTGAAGCTTTCTTT.

This clonotype was picked up a small number of times. The junction departs from germline at one end; a sequencing error may be responsible. The rearrangement links TRBV7-2 to TRBJ1-1; D gene uncertain. Germline CDR1 and CDR2: SGHTA and FQGNSA. The CDR3 covers 13 residues. The CDR3, as DNA: TGTGCCAGCAGCTTGGAAGCGAACACTGGAGCTTTCTTT. It codes for CASSLEANTGAFF.

This clonotype was seen ten or more times. The chain carries TRBV12-3 or TRBV12-4 and TRBJ2-7; D not resolved. Trimming cost V 3 bases and J 2 bases, with 14 bases left between them. The CDR3 covers 15 residues. CDR3 in amino acids: CASSFVVDVAYEQYF. The CDR3 region has the DNA TGTGCCAGCAGTTTCGTTGTGGACGTTGCCTACGAGCAGTACTTC.

On this clonotype itself: One junction end does not reproduce the germline sequence, and a read error may be involved. The V call is TRBV2, the J call TRBJ1-6; D is possibly TRBD1 (6 bases). Looked up from germline, CDR1 is SNHLY and CDR2 is FYNNEI. There are 15 residues in the CDR3. This CDR3 reads CASSATRGGRPPHHF. CDR3 bases: TGTGCCAGCAGCGCTACCAGGGGCGGGAGACCCCCCCACCACTTT.

Many counts were recorded for this clonotype. This rearrangement joins TRBV7-2 to TRBJ2-5; TRBD1 agrees at 8 bases. V shed 6 bases, J shed 3 bases, and the junction held 6 bases outside the gene matches. The CDR3 is 14 amino acids. Germline CDR1 and CDR2: SGHTA and FQGNSA. CDR3 protein: CASRRETGEETQYF. In DNA form, the CDR3 reads TGTGCCAGCAGAAGAGAGACAGGGGAAGAGACCCAGTACTTC. The full variable domain, in which reference TRBV7-2 and TRBJ2-5 provide the parts outside the CDR3, is GAGVSQSPSNKVTEKGKDVELRCDPISGHTALYWYRQSLGQGLEFLIYFQGNSAPDKSGLPSDRFSAERTGGSVSTLTIQRTQQEDSAVYLCASRRETGEETQYFGPGTRLLVL.

The rearrangement links TRBV6-1 to TRBJ1-1; the D gene is possibly TRBD1 (5 bases). This CDR3 contains 14 residues. V was clipped by 6 bases and J by 2 bases, with 13 bases between them. The germline V gene encodes CDR1 MNHNS and CDR2 SASEGT. In DNA form, the CDR3 reads TGTGCCAGCAGGGAAACGGGGGGTAACACTGAAGCTTTCTTT. Translating it yields CASRETGGNTEAFF.

As regards this clonotype: As the CDR3 is not closed by the conserved phenylalanine or tryptophan, this likely results from a read error. It is unclear where the CDR3 begins or ends on the DNA, so no DNA is shown, and the CDR3 is as TCRdb lists it. The rearrangement joins TRBV14 to TRBJ2-5; TRBD1, as called in the table, went unchecked against the DNA. The germline V gene has CDR1 SGHDN and CDR2 FVKESK. The CDR3 region is 13 residues in length, termini included. The CDR3: CASSLRSVGKQHI.

This clonotype showed up just a few times. This chain links TRBV30 with TRBJ1-6; D gene uncertain. This CDR3 is 16 amino acids long. Trimming removed 2 bases at V and 6 bases at J, with 17 bases between. Germline V CDR1 and CDR2: GTSNPN, SVGIG (reference sequence). CDR3 sequence (DNA): TGTGCCTGGAGTTTCGACATTCAAGATGGTAATTCACCCCTCCACTTT. The encoded protein is CAWSFDIQDGNSPLHF.

Note on this clonotype: One end of the junction is discordant with germline, which a read error may explain. This chain joins TRBV9 and TRBJ2-3; 9 bases map to TRBD2. CDR1 and CDR2 from the germline V gene are SGDLS and YYNGEE. The CDR3 length is 15 residues. The CDR3 sequence: CASSPHAGGRDTKYF. CDR3 in DNA: TGTGCCAGCAGCCCACATGCGGGGGGGAGAGATACGAAGTATTTT.

Details on this clonotype: The junction shows a germline mismatch at one end, possibly a read error. This chain joins TRBV9 and TRBJ1-4; D call uncertain. This CDR3 is built from 14 residues. Germline V lookup: CDR1 SGDLS, CDR2 YYNGEE. The CDR3 DNA follows: TGTGCCAGCAGGTGCCTACCCGGGAAGGTAAACCAGCTTTTT. This gives the protein CASRCLPGKVNQLF. Combining the CDR3 with reference TRBV9 and TRBJ1-4 gives the whole variable domain DSGVTQTPKHLITATGQRVTLRCSPRSGDLSVYWYQQSLDQGLQFLIQYYNGEERAKGNILERFSAQQFPDLHSELNLSSLELGDSALYFCASRCLPGKVNQLFGSGTQLSVL.